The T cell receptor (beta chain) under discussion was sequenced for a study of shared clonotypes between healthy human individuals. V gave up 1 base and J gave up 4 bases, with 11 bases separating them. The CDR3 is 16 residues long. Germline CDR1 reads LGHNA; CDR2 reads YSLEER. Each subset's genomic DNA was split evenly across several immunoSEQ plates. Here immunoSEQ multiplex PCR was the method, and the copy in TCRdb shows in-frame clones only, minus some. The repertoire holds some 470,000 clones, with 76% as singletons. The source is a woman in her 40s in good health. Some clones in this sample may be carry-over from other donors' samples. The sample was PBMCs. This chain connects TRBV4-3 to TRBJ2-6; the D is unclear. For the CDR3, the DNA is TGCGCCAGCAGCCAAGGACACCAGAAAGGGGCCAACGTCCTGACTTTC. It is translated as CASSQGHQKGANVLTF.